These T cell receptor beta chains were read from a single sample in a study of blood T cells in healthy people across ages. TCRdb fed the 5' RACE reads into MiXCR, producing one record per CDR3 protein. This sample yields 1.8 million or so distinct CDR3 sequences, of which around 40% are seen a single time; roughly 23% belongs to the top ten. Sequencing was performed on blood. The receptors originated from a human donor in good health. CDR3s include the opening cysteine and the closing phenylalanine or tryptophan. Expanded clones get a size class; other rows say once, few or many, or leave the size out.

V gene,clone size,J gene,CDR3 protein
TRBV28,NA,TRBJ2-3,CASSSPRDRGSDTQYF
TRBV4-2,NA,TRBJ2-5,CASSPLAGTGEQYF
TRBV4-1,few,TRBJ1-2,CASSQDRRQELNYGYTF
TRBV5-1,NA,TRBJ2-5,CASSLASGGTHNEQYF
TRBV10-3,NA,TRBJ1-1,CAISTTGVGAFF
TRBV28,few,TRBJ1-4,CASSFQDRPPSNEKLFF
TRBV5-6,NA,TRBJ1-2,CASSGGAGIYYGYTF
TRBV11-2,NA,TRBJ2-5,CASSLDSGRGNGQYF
TRBV6-2/TRBV6-3,few,TRBJ2-3,CASSYVTYTQYF
TRBV19,NA,TRBJ2-7,CASSNLRGDEQYF